This T cell receptor beta chain was identified during a study of T cells after yellow fever vaccination. TCRdb independently ran MiXCR on the 5' RACE reads; one entry per CDR3 protein. Counted here are about 430,000 distinct CDR3 sequences, under 20% occurring once; the ten biggest clones make up 15% to 20%. From germline, CDR1 is SGHAT and CDR2 FQNNGV. The CDR3 extends over 16 amino acids. With 5 bases clipped from V and 7 bases from J, the junction kept 16 bases outside the gene matches. This sequence was found in a man aged 18 to 29 who received the YFV17D yellow fever vaccine. The starting material was PBMCs, obtained before the yellow fever booster vaccination. The V and J genes are TRBV11-2 and TRBJ2-5; 7 bases agree with TRBD2. CDR3 protein: CASSQATGTSGGTQYF. CDR3 in DNA: TGTGCCAGCAGCCAGGCGACCGGGACCTCGGGGGGGACCCAGTACTTC.